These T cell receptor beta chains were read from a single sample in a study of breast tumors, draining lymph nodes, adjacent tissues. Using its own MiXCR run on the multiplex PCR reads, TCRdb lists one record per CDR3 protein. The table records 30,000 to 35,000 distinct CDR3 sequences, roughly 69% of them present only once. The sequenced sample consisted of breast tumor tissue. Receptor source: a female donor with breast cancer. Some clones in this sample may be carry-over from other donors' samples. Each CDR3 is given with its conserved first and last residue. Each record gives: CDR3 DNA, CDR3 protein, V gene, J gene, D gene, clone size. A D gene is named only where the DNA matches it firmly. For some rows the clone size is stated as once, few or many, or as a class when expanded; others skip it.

DNA: TGCGCCAGCAGCCAAGATCTGACTTACAATGAGCAGTTCTTC
CDR3: CASSQDLTYNEQFF
V: TRBV4-3
J: TRBJ2-1
D: -
size: medium-sized

DNA: TGTGCCAGCTTTCCATTGGTGGGACGAGCCAGGAACACTGAAGCTTTCTTT
CDR3: CASFPLVGRARNTEAFF
V: TRBV2
J: TRBJ1-1
D: -
size: -

DNA: TGCGCCAGCAGCTGGGACGGAACAACCTACGAGCAGTACTTC
CDR3: CASSWDGTTYEQYF
V: TRBV5-1
J: TRBJ2-7
D: -
size: -

DNA: TGTGCCAGCAGCTACCCCGGGACTAGCGTCGAGCAGTACTTC
CDR3: CASSYPGTSVEQYF
V: TRBV5-5
J: TRBJ2-7
D: TRBD2
size: -

DNA: TGTGCCAGCAGCCGTTACTACGAGCAGTACTTC
CDR3: CASSRYYEQYF
V: TRBV14
J: TRBJ2-7
D: -
size: medium-sized

DNA: TGTGCCAGCAGTGAAGGACCATGGAACTATGGCTACACCTTC
CDR3: CASSEGPWNYGYTF
V: TRBV25-1
J: TRBJ1-2
D: -
size: -

DNA: TGTGCCAGCAGCTCTCAAGGGTCCCAAGCTCGCTCACCCCTCCACTTT
CDR3: CASSSQGSQARSPLHF
V: TRBV7-2
J: TRBJ1-6
D: -
size: -

DNA: TGTGCCAGCAGTGCGTACAGGGGATTGTTTGGCTACACCTTC
CDR3: CASSAYRGLFGYTF
V: TRBV6-5
J: TRBJ1-2
D: TRBD1
size: -

DNA: TGTGCCAGCAGCCCAAAATCTAGCGGGAAAACCTACGAGCAGTACTTC
CDR3: CASSPKSSGKTYEQYF
V: TRBV7-6
J: TRBJ2-7
D: TRBD2
size: -

DNA: TGTGCCAGCAGATCCCAGGGTACAGATACGCAGTATTTT
CDR3: CASRSQGTDTQYF
V: TRBV7-2
J: TRBJ2-3
D: -
size: -

DNA: TGTGCCAGCAGTTTAGACAGGTATAATTCACCCCTCCACTTT
CDR3: CASSLDRYNSPLHF
V: TRBV12-3/TRBV12-4
J: TRBJ1-6
D: -
size: -

DNA: TGTGCCACCAGCAGATTGGGAAAGACCCAGTACTTC
CDR3: CATSRLGKTQYF
V: TRBV15
J: TRBJ2-5
D: -
size: -

DNA: TGTGCCATCAGGCCCCCGGGACTAGGCGAGTTCTTC
CDR3: CAIRPPGLGEFF
V: TRBV10-3
J: TRBJ2-1
D: TRBD2
size: -

DNA: TGTGCCAGCAGTTTCGGGGGGCCAAGCTCCTACAATGAGCAGTTCTTC
CDR3: CASSFGGPSSYNEQFF
V: TRBV12-3/TRBV12-4
J: TRBJ2-1
D: -
size: many

DNA: TGTGCCAGCAGTGAAGTACCGTCAGACAGGGGTACGCAGCCCCAGCATTTT
CDR3: CASSEVPSDRGTQPQHF
V: TRBV2
J: TRBJ1-5
D: TRBD1
size: -

DNA: TGTGCCAGCAGCACGGATAGCGGTACCCCCTACGAGCAGTACTTC
CDR3: CASSTDSGTPYEQYF
V: TRBV7-3
J: TRBJ2-7
D: -
size: medium-sized

DNA: TGTGCCAGCAGCCTACTTCCGGGAAGCTCCTACGAGCAGTACTTC
CDR3: CASSLLPGSSYEQYF
V: TRBV3-1
J: TRBJ2-7
D: -
size: -

DNA: TGTGCCAGCAGTGGACACGTATCTACTGGAAACACCATATATTTT
CDR3: CASSGHVSTGNTIYF
V: TRBV2
J: TRBJ1-3
D: -
size: many

DNA: TGTGCCAGCAGTTTCCCCCCCCGAGACAGGGCTGGTAATCAGCCCCAGCATTTT
CDR3: CASSFPPRDRAGNQPQHF
V: TRBV12-3/TRBV12-4
J: TRBJ1-5
D: TRBD1
size: -

DNA: TGTGCCAGCAGTGATTCACAAGAGACCCAGTACTTC
CDR3: CASSDSQETQYF
V: TRBV2
J: TRBJ2-5
D: -
size: -

DNA: TGTGCCAGCAGCTCGGATAGCGGAGCTAGCACAGATACGCAGTATTTT
CDR3: CASSSDSGASTDTQYF
V: TRBV5-8
J: TRBJ2-3
D: -
size: many

DNA: TGTGCCAGCAGTAGGACAGGATACGAGCAGTACTTC
CDR3: CASSRTGYEQYF
V: TRBV2
J: TRBJ2-7
D: TRBD1
size: medium-sized

DNA: TGCGCCAGCAGCTTGGGACCGGGCCTCAACCAGCCCCAGCATTTT
CDR3: CASSLGPGLNQPQHF
V: TRBV5-1
J: TRBJ1-5
D: -
size: -

DNA: TGTGCCAGCAGGAGAGGGGCTGAAGCTTTCTTT
CDR3: CASRRGAEAFF
V: TRBV7-2
J: TRBJ1-1
D: -
size: -

DNA: TGTGCCAGCAGCAATCCCCTAGCCTATGGCTACACCTTC
CDR3: CASSNPLAYGYTF
V: TRBV7-2
J: TRBJ1-2
D: -
size: -

DNA: TGCAGTGCTAGCGCAGGGGTCCCTGAAGCTTTCTTT
CDR3: CSASAGVPEAFF
V: TRBV20-1
J: TRBJ1-1
D: -
size: many

DNA: TGCGCCAGCAGCCAAGATCCTAGGGGGGCGCTTATTGATGGCTACACCTTC
CDR3: CASSQDPRGALIDGYTF
V: TRBV4-3
J: TRBJ1-2
D: -
size: -

DNA: TGTGCCAGCATGGGACTAGTGGATCTAGGCTTTGAGCAGTACTTC
CDR3: CASMGLVDLGFEQYF
V: TRBV6-1
J: TRBJ2-7
D: TRBD2
size: -

DNA: TGTGCCAGCAGAACGACAGGAAGCTCCTATAATTCACCCCTCCACTTT
CDR3: CASRTTGSSYNSPLHF
V: TRBV6-6
J: TRBJ1-6
D: -
size: -

DNA: TGCGCCAGCAGCTTGGATCGGGGGGCTAACTATGGCTACACCTTC
CDR3: CASSLDRGANYGYTF
V: TRBV5-1
J: TRBJ1-2
D: -
size: -

DNA: TGCGCCAGCAGCCAAGATGGGGGCCAGACTAACTATGGCTACACCTTC
CDR3: CASSQDGGQTNYGYTF
V: TRBV4-3
J: TRBJ1-2
D: -
size: -

DNA: TGTGCCAGCAGCCACCCGGGACAGTCGGCTCAGCCCCAGCATTTT
CDR3: CASSHPGQSAQPQHF
V: TRBV6-6
J: TRBJ1-5
D: TRBD1
size: many

DNA: TGTGCCAGCAGTTTAGCCGGGGGGACTAGCGGTAACAATGAGCAGTTCTTC
CDR3: CASSLAGGTSGNNEQFF
V: TRBV27
J: TRBJ2-1
D: TRBD2
size: many

DNA: TGTGCCAGCAGCTCTCTGCGACGCTTCCTTATGAACACTGAAGCTTTCTTT
CDR3: CASSSLRRFLMNTEAFF
V: TRBV12-3/TRBV12-4
J: TRBJ1-1
D: -
size: few

DNA: TGTGCCAGCAGCTTACAGCCCCAAGAGACCCAGTACTTC
CDR3: CASSLQPQETQYF
V: TRBV5-5
J: TRBJ2-5
D: -
size: -

DNA: TGTGCCAGCAGTTACTCGGGAAGGGGCGCAGGCTACACCTTC
CDR3: CASSYSGRGAGYTF
V: TRBV6-5
J: TRBJ1-2
D: -
size: -

DNA: TGTGCCGGCAGCCACCAGGGTAGGACAGATACGCAGTATTTT
CDR3: CAGSHQGRTDTQYF
V: TRBV3-1
J: TRBJ2-3
D: -
size: many

DNA: TGTGCCAGCTCATCCACAGGGGTGGGAAGCGGAAAACTGTTTTTT
CDR3: CASSSTGVGSGKLFF
V: TRBV18
J: TRBJ1-4
D: TRBD1
size: many

DNA: TGTGCCAGCAGTTACACGACTAGCGAAGAGACCCAGTACTTC
CDR3: CASSYTTSEETQYF
V: TRBV6-6
J: TRBJ2-5
D: TRBD2
size: many

DNA: TGTGCCAGACGGGACCCAAGTTTCGCAACTAATGAAAAACTGTTTTTT
CDR3: CARRDPSFATNEKLFF
V: TRBV2
J: TRBJ1-4
D: -
size: -

DNA: TGTGCCATCACCCCTCGGGTCAAGGGGGGGGATGAGCAGTTCTTC
CDR3: CAITPRVKGGDEQFF
V: TRBV10-3
J: TRBJ2-1
D: -
size: -

DNA: TGTGCCAGCAGAAGACCGGGACAGGAGATTAATTCACCCCTCCACTTT
CDR3: CASRRPGQEINSPLHF
V: TRBV6-2/TRBV6-3
J: TRBJ1-6
D: TRBD1
size: -

DNA: TGTGCCAGCAGCTTTGCGGGACAGGGGTACGAGCAGTACTTC
CDR3: CASSFAGQGYEQYF
V: TRBV7-6
J: TRBJ2-7
D: TRBD1
size: -